Listed here is a single T cell receptor (beta chain). The antigen is not known. The authors gated naive CD8 T cells as CD8+CD4-CCR7+CD45RA+ for sorting. These data come from a study of molecular identifiers for immune sequencing clone quantification. The V gene's germline CDR1 is GTSNPN and CDR2 SVGIG (reference sequence). Trimming shortened V by 0 bases and J by 11 bases, and 13 bases separated the two germline ends. The CDR3 is made up of 12 amino acids. Study-level findings and limits: In cases of identical TCR molecules sharing a barcode, highly expanded clone sizes could be underestimated. Over 97% of effector molecules, but under 1% in naive cells, were held by clones with more than 20 RNA copies.

Previously described methods and listed TCR primers were used for bulk TCR libraries. TCRdb passed the PCR reads through MiXCR, listing each CDR3 protein once. The sample has some 93,000 distinct CDR3 sequences; roughly a fifth are singletons. V usage is TRBV30 and J usage is TRBJ1-1, with D possibly being TRBD1 (6 bases). This TCR derives from a human donor in good health. Some libraries in this study had Jurkat cell RNA spiked in. The material sequenced was naive CD8+ T cells from blood, with Jurkat cell RNA spiked in. The subset was: FACS-sorted CD8+CD4-CCR7+CD45RA+ naive T cells. The CDR3 sequence: CAWSVGPGEAFF. DNA for the CDR3: TGTGCCTGGAGTGTAGGTCCAGGGGAGGCTTTCTTT. Looking up the rest from reference TRBV30 and TRBJ1-1 gives the full variable domain: SQTIHQWPATLVQPVGSPLSLECTVEGTSNPNLYWYRQAAGRGLQLLFYSVGIGQISSEVPQNLSASRPQDRQFILSSKKLLLSDSGFYLCAWSVGPGEAFFGQGTRLTVV.